The sequence of this T cell receptor beta chain was determined in a study of T cells of healthy individuals. This CDR3 spans 16 amino acids. From germline, CDR1 is MNHEY and CDR2 SVGAGI. This clonotype is a singleton in its sample. Relative to the germline gene, one junction end is altered; a read error may explain this. MiXCR, run by TCRdb on the 5' RACE reads, gives a single entry per CDR3 protein. The table lists tens of thousands of distinct CDR3 sequences, about 5.5% of them singletons. The chain joins TRBV6-5 to TRBJ2-3; possibly TRBD2 for D (5 bases). This clonotype was sampled from a female donor in good health. The CDR3 coding sequence is TGTGCCAGCAGTTACGGGGTCGACTCTAGCACAGATAGGCAGTATTTT. Translating gives CASSYGVDSSTDRQYF.